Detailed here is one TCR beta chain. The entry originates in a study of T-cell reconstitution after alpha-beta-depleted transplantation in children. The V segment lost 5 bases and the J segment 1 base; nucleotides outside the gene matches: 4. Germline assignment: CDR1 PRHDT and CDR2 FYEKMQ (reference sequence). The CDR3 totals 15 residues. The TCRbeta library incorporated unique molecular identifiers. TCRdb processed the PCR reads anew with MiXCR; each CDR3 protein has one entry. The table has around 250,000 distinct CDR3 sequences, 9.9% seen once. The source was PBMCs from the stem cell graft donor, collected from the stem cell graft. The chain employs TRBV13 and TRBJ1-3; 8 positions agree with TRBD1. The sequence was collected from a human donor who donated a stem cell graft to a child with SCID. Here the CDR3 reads CASSTYRGSGNTIYF. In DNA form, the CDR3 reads TGTGCCAGCAGCACCTACAGGGGGTCTGGAAACACCATATATTTT.